This TCR beta chain was documented in a study of T-cell memory formation after mild COVID-19. TCRdb analysed the 5' RACE reads with MiXCR anew, one entry per CDR3 protein. The sample lists 250,000 to 350,000 distinct CDR3 sequences, 15% to 20% seen once, with roughly 24% in the top ten. V shed 4 bases and J shed 4 bases, with 12 bases lying between them. The CDR3 spans 14 residues. This clonotype has a count of ten or more. This sequence originates from a man aged 18 to 30 who had mild COVID-19 (a few samples of this study predate the infection). Cell type and time point are not known. The sequencing sample was made of PBMCs or a T cell subset sorted from them (not recorded which). This chain uses TRBV12-3 or TRBV12-4 with TRBJ2-3, with D unresolved. CDR3 loop: CASSWVMDADTQYF. CDR3 DNA sequence: TGTGCCAGCAGTTGGGTAATGGATGCAGATACGCAGTATTTT.